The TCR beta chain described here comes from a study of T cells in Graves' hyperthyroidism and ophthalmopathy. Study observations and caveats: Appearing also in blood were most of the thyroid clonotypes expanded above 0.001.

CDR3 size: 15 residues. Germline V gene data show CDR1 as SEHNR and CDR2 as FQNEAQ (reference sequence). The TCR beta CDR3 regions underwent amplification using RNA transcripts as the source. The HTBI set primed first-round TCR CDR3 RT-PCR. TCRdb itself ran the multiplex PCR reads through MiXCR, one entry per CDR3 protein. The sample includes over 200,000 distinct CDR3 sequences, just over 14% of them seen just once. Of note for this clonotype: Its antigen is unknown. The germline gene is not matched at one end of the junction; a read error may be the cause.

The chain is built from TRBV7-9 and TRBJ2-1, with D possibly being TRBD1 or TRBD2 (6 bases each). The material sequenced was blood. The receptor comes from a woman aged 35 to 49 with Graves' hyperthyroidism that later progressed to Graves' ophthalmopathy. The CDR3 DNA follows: TGTGCCAGCAGCTTAGAGGAGGGGGTCTACAATGAGCAGCTCTTC. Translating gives CASSLEEGVYNEQLF.